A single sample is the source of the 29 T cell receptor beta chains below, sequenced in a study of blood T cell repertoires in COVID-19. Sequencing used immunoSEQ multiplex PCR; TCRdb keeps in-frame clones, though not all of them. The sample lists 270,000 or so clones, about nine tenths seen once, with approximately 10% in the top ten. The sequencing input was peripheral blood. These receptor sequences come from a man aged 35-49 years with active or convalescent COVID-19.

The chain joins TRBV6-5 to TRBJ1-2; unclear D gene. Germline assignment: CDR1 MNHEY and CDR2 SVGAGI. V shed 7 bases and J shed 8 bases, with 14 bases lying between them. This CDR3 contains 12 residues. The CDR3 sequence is CASKGGSVGYTF. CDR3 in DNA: TGTGCCAGCAAAGGAGGCTCCGTAGGCTACACCTTC.

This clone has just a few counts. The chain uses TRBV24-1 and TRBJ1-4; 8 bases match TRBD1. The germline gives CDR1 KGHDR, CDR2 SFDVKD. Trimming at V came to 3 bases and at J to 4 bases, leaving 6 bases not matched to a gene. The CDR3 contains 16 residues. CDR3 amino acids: CATSDSRTGFNEKLFF. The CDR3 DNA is TGTGCCACCAGTGATAGCCGGACAGGGTTTAATGAAAAACTGTTTTTT.

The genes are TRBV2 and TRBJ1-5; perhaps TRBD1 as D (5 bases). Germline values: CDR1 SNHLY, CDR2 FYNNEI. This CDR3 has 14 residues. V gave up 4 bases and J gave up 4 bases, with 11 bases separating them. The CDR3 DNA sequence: TGTGCCAGCAGTGCAAGGACACGGAATCAGCCCCAGCATTTT. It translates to CASSARTRNQPQHF.

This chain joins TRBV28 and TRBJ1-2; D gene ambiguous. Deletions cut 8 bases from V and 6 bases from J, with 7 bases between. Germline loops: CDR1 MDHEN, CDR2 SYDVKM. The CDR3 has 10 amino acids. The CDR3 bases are TGTGCCAGCGGGCCTCATGGCTACACCTTC. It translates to CASGPHGYTF.

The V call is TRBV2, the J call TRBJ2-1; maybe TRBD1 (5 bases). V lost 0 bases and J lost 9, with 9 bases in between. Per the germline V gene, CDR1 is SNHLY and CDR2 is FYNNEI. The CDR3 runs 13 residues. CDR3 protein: CASSEAGPGEQFF. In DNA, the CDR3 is TGTGCCAGCAGTGAAGCGGGGCCGGGTGAGCAGTTCTTC.

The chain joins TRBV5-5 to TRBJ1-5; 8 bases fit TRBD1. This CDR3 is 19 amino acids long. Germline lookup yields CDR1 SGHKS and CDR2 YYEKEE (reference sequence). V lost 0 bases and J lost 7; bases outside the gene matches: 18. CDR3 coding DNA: TGTGCCAGCAGCTTGGGTCTTGGGGGGACAGGTGGCGGTGGACAGCCCCAGCATTTT. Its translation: CASSLGLGGTGGGGQPQHF.

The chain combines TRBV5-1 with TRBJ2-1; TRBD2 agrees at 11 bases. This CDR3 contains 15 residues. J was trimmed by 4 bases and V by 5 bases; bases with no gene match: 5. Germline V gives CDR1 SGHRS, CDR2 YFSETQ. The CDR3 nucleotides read TGCGCCAGCAGGCCGGGACTAGCGGAATACAATGAGCAGTTCTTC. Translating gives CASRPGLAEYNEQFF.

The CDR3: CSARGEDGYTF. CDR3 DNA sequence: TGCAGTGCTAGGGGGGAGGATGGCTACACCTTC. This chain joins TRBV20-1 and TRBJ1-2, with a tentative D call TRBD1 (5 bases). The V gene's germline CDR1 is DFQATT and CDR2 SNEGSKA (reference sequence). The CDR3 has 11 amino acids. Trimming took off 3 bases at V and 6 bases at J, with 8 bases between the two ends.

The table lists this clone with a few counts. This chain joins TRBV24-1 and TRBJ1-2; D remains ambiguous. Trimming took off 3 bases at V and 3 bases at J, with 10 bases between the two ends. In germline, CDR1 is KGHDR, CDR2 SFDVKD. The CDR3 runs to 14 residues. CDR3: CATSDSWGDYGYTF. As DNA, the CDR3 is TGTGCCACCAGTGATAGCTGGGGAGACTATGGCTACACCTTC.

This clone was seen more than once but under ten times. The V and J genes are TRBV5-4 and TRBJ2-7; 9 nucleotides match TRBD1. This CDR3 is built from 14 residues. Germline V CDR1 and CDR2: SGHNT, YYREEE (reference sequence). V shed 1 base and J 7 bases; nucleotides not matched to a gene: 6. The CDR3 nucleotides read TGTGCCAGCAGCTTGCGGGACAGGGTGTATGAGCAGTACTTC. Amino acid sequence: CASSLRDRVYEQYF.

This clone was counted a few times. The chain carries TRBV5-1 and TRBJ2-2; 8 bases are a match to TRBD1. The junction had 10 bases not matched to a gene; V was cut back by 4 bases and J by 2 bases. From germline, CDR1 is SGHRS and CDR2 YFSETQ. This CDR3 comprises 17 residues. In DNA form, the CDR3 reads TGCGCCAGCAGCAAAGCCGGGACAGGACCTAACACCGGGGAGCTGTTTTTT. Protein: CASSKAGTGPNTGELFF.

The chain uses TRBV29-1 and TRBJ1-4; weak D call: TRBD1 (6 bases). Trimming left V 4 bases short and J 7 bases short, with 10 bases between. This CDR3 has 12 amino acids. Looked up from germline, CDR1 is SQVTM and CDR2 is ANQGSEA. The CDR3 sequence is CSVGTGTEKLFF. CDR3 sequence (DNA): TGCAGCGTTGGAACAGGGACTGAAAAACTGTTTTTT.

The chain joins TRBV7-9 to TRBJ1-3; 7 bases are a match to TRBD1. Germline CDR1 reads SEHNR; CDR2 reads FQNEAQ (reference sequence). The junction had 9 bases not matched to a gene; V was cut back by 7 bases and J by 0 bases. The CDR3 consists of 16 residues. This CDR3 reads CASTGQALDSGNTIYF. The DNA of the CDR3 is TGTGCCAGCACCGGACAGGCGCTCGACTCTGGAAACACCATATATTTT.

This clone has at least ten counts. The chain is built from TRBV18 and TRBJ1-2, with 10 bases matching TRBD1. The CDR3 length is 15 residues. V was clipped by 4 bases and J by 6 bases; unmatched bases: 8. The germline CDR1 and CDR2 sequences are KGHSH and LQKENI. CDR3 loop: CASSLTTGGANGYTF. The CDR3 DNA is TGTGCCAGCTCACTCACGACAGGGGGCGCGAATGGCTACACCTTC.

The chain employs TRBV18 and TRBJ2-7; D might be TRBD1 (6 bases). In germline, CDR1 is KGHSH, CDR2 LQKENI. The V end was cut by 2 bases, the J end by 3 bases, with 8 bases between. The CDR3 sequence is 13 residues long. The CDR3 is CASSPADSYEQYF. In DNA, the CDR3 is TGTGCCAGCTCACCAGCGGACAGCTACGAGCAGTACTTC.

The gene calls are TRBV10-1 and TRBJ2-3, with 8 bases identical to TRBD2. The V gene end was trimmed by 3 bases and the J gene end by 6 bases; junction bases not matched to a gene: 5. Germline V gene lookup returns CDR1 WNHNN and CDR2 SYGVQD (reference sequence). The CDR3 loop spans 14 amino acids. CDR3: CASSESSGSDTQYF. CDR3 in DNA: TGCGCCAGCAGTGAATCGAGCGGGAGCGATACGCAGTATTTT.

CDR3 in DNA: TGTGCCAGCAGACCGCGACAGGGGTTTGGCTACACCTTC. Translating it yields CASRPRQGFGYTF. The chain couples TRBV28 to TRBJ1-2; 8 nucleotides agree with TRBD1. Unmatched junction bases numbered 7, after V lost 6 bases and J lost 7 bases. Germline assignment: CDR1 MDHEN and CDR2 SYDVKM. The CDR3 runs to 13 residues.

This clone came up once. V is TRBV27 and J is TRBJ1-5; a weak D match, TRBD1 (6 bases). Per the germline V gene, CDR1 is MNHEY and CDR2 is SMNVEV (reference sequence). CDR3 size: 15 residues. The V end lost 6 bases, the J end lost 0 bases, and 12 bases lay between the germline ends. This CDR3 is CASSSDSYSNQPQHF. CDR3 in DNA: TGTGCCAGCAGCTCGGACAGCTATAGCAATCAGCCCCAGCATTTT.

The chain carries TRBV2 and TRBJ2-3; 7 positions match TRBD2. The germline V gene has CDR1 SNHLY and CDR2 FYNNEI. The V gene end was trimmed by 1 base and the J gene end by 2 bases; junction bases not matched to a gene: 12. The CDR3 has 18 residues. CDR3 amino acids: CASSEVGVASGITDTQYF. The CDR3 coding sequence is TGTGCCAGCAGTGAAGTAGGCGTGGCTAGCGGAATCACAGATACGCAGTATTTT.

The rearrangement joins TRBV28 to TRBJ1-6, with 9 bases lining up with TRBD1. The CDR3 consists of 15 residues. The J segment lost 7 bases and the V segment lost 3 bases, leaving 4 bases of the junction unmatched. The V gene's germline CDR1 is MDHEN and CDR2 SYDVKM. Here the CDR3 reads CASSFLGQGNSPLHF. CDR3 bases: TGTGCCAGCAGTTTTCTAGGACAGGGGAATTCACCCCTCCACTTT.

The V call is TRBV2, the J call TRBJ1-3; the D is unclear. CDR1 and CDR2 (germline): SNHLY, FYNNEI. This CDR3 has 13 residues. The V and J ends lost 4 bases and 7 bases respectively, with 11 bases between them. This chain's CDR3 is CASSVGSGNTIYF. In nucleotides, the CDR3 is TGTGCCAGCAGTGTTGGCAGCGGCAACACCATATATTTT.

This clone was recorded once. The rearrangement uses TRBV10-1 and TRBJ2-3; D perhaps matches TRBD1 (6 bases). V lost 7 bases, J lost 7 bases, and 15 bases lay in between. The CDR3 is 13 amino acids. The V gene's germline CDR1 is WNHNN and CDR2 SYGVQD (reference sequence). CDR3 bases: TGCGCCAGCAATTCACAGGGATCCCATACGCAGTATTTT. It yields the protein CASNSQGSHTQYF.

CDR3 coding DNA: TGTGCCAGCAGCTCCTCGGACAGGACAGAGCAGTTCTTC. Residues: CASSSSDRTEQFF. The V call is TRBV11-2, the J call TRBJ2-1; 7 positions agree with TRBD1. The CDR3 spans 13 residues. V was pared by 4 bases and J by 10 bases, with 7 bases of the junction left unmatched. Germline CDR1 SGHAT, CDR2 FQNNGV.

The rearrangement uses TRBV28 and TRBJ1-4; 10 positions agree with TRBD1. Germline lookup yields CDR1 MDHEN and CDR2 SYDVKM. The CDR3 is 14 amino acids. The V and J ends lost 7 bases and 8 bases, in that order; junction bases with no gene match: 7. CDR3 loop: CASTSGTGAEKLFF. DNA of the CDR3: TGTGCCAGCACCTCCGGGACAGGGGCCGAAAAACTGTTTTTT.

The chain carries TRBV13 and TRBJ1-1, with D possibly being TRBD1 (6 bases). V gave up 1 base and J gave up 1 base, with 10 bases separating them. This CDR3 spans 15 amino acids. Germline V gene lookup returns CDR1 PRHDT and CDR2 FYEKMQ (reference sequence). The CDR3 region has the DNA TGTGCCAGCAGCTTAGAGGGACATAAGAACACTGAAGCTTTCTTT. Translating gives CASSLEGHKNTEAFF.

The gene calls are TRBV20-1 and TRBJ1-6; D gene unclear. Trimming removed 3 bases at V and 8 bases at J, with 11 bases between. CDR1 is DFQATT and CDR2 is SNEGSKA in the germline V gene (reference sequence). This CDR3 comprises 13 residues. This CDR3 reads CSASPHGDSPLHF. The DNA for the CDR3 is TGCAGTGCTAGTCCCCACGGGGATTCACCCCTCCACTTT.

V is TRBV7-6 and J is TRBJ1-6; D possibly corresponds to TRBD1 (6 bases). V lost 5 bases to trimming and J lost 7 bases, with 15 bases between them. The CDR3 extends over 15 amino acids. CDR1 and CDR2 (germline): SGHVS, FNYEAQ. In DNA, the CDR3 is TGTGCCAGCAGCGGGCACAGGGATAGGAATTCACCCCTCCACTTT. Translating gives CASSGHRDRNSPLHF.

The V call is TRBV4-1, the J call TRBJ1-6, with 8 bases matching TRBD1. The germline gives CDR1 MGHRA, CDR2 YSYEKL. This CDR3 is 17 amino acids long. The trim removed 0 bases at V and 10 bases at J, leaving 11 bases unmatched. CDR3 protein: CASSQEATVGQDSPLHF. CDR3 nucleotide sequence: TGCGCCAGCAGCCAAGAAGCCACCGTGGGACAGGACTCACCCCTCCACTTT.

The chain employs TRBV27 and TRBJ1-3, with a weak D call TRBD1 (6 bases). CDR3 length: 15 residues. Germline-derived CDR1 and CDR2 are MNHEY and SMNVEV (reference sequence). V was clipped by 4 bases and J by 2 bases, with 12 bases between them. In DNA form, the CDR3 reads TGTGCCAGCAGTTCGAATGCAGGGGCTGGAAACACCATATATTTT. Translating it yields CASSSNAGAGNTIYF.